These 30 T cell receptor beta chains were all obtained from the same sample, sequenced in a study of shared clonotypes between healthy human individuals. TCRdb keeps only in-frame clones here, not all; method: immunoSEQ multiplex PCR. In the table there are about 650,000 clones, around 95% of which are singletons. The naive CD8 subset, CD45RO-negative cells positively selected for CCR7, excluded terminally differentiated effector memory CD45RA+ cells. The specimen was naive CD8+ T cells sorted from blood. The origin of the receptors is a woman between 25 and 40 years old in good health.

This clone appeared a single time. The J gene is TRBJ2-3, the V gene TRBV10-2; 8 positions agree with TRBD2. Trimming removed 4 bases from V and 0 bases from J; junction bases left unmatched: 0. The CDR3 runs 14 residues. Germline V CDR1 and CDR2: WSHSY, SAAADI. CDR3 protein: CASSASGSTDTQYF. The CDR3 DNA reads TGCGCCAGCAGTGCTAGCGGGAGCACAGATACGCAGTATTTT.

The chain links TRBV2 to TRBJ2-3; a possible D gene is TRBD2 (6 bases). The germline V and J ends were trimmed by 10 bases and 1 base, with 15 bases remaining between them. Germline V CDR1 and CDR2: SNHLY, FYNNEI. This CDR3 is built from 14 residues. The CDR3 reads CAMAGRGGTDTQYF. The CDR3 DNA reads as TGTGCCATGGCGGGGCGGGGTGGCACAGATACGCAGTATTTT.

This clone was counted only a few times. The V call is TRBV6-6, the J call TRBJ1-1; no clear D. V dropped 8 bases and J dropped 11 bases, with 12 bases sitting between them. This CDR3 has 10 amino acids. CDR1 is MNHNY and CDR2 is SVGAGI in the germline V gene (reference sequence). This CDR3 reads CASGRMEAFF. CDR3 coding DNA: TGTGCCAGCGGGAGGATGGAGGCTTTCTTT.

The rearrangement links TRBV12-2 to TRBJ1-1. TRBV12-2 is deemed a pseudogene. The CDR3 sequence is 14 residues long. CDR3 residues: CASRFNRVNTEAFF. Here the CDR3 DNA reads TGTGCAAGTCGTTTCAACCGGGTGAACACTGAAGCTTTCTTT.

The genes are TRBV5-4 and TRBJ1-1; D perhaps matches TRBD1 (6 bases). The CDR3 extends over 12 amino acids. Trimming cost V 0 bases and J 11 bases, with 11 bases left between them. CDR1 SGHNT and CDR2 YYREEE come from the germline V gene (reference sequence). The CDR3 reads CASSLDGTRAFF. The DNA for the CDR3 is TGTGCCAGCAGCTTGGATGGGACAAGGGCTTTCTTT.

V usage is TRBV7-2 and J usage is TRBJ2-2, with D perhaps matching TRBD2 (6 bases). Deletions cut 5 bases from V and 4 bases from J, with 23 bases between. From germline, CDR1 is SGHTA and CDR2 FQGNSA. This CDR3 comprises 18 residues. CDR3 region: CASSVGFSGTEGTGELFF. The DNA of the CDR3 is TGTGCCAGCAGCGTCGGATTCTCCGGGACGGAGGGCACCGGGGAGCTGTTTTTT.

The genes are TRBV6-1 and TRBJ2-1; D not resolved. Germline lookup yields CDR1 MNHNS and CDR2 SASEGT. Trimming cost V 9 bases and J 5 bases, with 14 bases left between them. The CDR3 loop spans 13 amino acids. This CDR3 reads CASHWRGNNEQFF. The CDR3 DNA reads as TGTGCCAGTCATTGGCGCGGAAACAATGAGCAGTTCTTC.

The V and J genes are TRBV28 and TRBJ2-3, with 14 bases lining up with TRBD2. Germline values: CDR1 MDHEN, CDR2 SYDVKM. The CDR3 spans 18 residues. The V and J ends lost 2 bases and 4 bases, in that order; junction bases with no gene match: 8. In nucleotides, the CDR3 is TGTGCCAGCAGTTTACAGGGACTAGCGGGAGCAATTCCAGATACGCAGTATTTT. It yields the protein CASSLQGLAGAIPDTQYF. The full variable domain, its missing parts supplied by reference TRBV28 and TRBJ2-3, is DVKVTQSSRYLVKRTGEKVFLECVQDMDHENMFWYRQDPGLGLRLIYFSYDVKMKEKGDIPEGYSVSREKKERFSLILESASTNQTSMYLCASSLQGLAGAIPDTQYFGPGTRLTVL.

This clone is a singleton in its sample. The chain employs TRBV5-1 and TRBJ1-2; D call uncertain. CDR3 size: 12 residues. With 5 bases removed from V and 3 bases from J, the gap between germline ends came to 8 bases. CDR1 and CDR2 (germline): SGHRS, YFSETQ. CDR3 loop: CASSSEYYGYTF. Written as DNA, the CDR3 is TGCGCCAGCAGTTCAGAGTACTATGGCTACACCTTC.

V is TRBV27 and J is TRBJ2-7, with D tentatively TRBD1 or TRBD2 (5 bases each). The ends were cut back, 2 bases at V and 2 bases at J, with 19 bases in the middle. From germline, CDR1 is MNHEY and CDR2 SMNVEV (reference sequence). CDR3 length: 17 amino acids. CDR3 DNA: TGTGCCAGCAGTTTAGTAGGGCCTGGGGGTGCCGCCTACGAGCAGTACTTC. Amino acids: CASSLVGPGGAAYEQYF.

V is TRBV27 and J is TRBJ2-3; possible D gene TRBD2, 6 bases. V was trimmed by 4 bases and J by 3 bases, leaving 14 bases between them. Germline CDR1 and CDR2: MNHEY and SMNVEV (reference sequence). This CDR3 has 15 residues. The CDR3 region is CASSSYGLPTDTQYF. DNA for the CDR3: TGTGCCAGCAGTTCATATGGACTACCTACAGATACGCAGTATTTT.

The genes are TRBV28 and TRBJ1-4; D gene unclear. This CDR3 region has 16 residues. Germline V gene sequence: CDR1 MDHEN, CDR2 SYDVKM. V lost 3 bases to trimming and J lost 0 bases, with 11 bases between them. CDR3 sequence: CASSFIAGATNEKLFF. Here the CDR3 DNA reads TGTGCCAGCAGTTTTATAGCGGGTGCAACTAATGAAAAACTGTTTTTT. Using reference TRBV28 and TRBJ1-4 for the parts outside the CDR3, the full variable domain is DVKVTQSSRYLVKRTGEKVFLECVQDMDHENMFWYRQDPGLGLRLIYFSYDVKMKEKGDIPEGYSVSREKKERFSLILESASTNQTSMYLCASSFIAGATNEKLFFGSGTQLSVL.

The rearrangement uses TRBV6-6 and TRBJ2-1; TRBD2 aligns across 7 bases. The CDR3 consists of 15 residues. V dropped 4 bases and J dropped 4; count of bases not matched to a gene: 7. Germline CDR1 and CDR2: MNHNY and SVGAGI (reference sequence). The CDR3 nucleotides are TGTGCCAGCAGTTTCATAGGGGAGGGTTACAATGAGCAGTTCTTC. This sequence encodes CASSFIGEGYNEQFF.

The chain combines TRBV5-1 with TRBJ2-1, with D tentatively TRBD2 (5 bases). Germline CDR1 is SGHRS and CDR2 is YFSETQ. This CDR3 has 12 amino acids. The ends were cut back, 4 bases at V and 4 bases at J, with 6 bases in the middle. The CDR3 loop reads CASSGLYNEQFF. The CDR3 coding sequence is TGCGCCAGCAGCGGACTGTACAATGAGCAGTTCTTC.

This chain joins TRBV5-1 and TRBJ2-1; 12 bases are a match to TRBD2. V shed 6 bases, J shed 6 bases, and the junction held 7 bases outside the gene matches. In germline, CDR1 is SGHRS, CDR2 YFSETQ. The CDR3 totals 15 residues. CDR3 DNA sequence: TGCGCCAGCAACGAACTAGCGGGAGGAGGCAATGAGCAGTTCTTC. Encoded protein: CASNELAGGGNEQFF.

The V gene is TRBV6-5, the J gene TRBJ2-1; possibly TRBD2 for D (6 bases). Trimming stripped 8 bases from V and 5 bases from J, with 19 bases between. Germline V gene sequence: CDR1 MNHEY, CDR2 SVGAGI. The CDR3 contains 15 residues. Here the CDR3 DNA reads TGTGCCAGCCTACCGGGAGTGGGGGAGAACAATGAGCAGTTCTTC. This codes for CASLPGVGENNEQFF.

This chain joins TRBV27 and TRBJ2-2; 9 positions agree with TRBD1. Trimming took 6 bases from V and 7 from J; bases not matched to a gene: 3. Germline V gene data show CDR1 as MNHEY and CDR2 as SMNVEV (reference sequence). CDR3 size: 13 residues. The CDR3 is CASRTGGIGELFF. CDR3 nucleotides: TGTGCCAGCAGGACAGGGGGAATCGGGGAGCTGTTTTTT.

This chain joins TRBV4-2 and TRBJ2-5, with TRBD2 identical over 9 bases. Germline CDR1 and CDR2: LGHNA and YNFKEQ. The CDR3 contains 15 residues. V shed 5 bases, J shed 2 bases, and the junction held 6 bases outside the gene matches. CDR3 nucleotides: TGTGCCAGCAGCGAGCCGACTAGCGGACAAGAGACCCAGTACTTC. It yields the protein CASSEPTSGQETQYF.

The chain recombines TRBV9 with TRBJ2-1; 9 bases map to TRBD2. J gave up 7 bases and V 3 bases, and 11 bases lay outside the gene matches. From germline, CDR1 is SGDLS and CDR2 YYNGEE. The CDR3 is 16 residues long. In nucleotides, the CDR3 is TGTGCCAGCAGCGACCCCCGCCCCGGACTAGCGAATGAGCAGTTCTTC. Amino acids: CASSDPRPGLANEQFF.

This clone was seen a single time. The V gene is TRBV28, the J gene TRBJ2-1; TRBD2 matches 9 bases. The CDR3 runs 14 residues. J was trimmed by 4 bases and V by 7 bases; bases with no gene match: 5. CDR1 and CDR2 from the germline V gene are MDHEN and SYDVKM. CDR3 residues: CASTLAGKYNEQFF. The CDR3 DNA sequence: TGTGCCAGCACCCTAGCGGGGAAATACAATGAGCAGTTCTTC. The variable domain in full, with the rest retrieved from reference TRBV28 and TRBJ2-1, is DVKVTQSSRYLVKRTGEKVFLECVQDMDHENMFWYRQDPGLGLRLIYFSYDVKMKEKGDIPEGYSVSREKKERFSLILESASTNQTSMYLCASTLAGKYNEQFFGPGTRLTVL.

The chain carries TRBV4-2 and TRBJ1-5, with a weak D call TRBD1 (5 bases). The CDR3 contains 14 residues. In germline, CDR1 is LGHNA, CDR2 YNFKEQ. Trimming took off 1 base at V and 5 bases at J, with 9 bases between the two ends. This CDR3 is CASSQGQIDQPQHF. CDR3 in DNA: TGTGCCAGCAGCCAAGGACAGATCGATCAGCCCCAGCATTTT.

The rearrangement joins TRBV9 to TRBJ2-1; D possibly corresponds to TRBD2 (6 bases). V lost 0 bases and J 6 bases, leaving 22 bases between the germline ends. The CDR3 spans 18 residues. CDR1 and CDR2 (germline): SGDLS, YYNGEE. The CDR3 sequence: CASSVEEGLGGLVNEQFF. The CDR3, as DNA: TGTGCCAGCAGCGTAGAGGAGGGCCTGGGCGGGTTGGTCAATGAGCAGTTCTTC.

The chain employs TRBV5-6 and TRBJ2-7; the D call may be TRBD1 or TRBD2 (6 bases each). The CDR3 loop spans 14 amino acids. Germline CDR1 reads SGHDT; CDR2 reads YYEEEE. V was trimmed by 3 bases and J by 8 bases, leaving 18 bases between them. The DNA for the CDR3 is TGTGCCAGCAGCTCCGACAGGACTACGTACCAGCAGTACTTC. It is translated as CASSSDRTTYQQYF.

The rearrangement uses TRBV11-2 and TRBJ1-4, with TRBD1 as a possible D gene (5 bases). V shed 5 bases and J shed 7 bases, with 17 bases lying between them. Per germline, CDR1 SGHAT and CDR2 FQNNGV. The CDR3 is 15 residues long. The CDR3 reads CASSAGGAIGEKLFF. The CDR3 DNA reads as TGTGCCAGCAGCGCCGGCGGGGCCATCGGTGAAAAACTGTTTTTT.

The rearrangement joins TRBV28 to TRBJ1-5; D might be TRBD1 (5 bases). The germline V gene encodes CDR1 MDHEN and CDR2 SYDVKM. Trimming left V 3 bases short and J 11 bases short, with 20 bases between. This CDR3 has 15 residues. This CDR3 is CASSFRQTFLKTQHF. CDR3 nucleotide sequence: TGTGCCAGCAGTTTTCGACAGACGTTTTTGAAGACCCAGCATTTT. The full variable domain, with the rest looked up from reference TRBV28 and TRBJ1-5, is DVKVTQSSRYLVKRTGEKVFLECVQDMDHENMFWYRQDPGLGLRLIYFSYDVKMKEKGDIPEGYSVSREKKERFSLILESASTNQTSMYLCASSFRQTFLKTQHFGDGTRLSIL.

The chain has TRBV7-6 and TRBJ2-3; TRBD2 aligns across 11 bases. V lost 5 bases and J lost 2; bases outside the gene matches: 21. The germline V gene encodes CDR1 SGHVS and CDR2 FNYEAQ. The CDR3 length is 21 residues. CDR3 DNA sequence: TGTGCCAGCAGCCGAACGATCCTAAAACCGGGACTAGCGGCCTCCACAGATACGCAGTATTTT. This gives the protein CASSRTILKPGLAASTDTQYF.

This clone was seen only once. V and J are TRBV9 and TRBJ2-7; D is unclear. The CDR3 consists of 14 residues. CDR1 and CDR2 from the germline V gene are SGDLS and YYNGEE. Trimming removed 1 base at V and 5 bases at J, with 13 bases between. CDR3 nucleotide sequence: TGTGCCAGCAGCGTATCCCTAAGTGGTGACGAGCAGTACTTC. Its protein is CASSVSLSGDEQYF. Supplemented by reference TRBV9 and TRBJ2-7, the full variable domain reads DSGVTQTPKHLITATGQRVTLRCSPRSGDLSVYWYQQSLDQGLQFLIQYYNGEERAKGNILERFSAQQFPDLHSELNLSSLELGDSALYFCASSVSLSGDEQYFGPGTRLTVT.

CDR3 protein: CASSERWEQFF. DNA for the CDR3: TGTGCCAGCAGTGAAAGGTGGGAGCAGTTCTTC. J is TRBJ2-1 and V is TRBV6-1; D is unresolved. Trimming shortened V by 2 bases and J by 10 bases, and 6 bases separated the two germline ends. Germline lookup yields CDR1 MNHNS and CDR2 SASEGT. The CDR3 runs to 11 residues.

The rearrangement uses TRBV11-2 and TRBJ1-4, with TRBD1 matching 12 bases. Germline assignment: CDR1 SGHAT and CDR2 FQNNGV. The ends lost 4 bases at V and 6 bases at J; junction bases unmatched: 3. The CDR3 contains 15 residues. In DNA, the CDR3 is TGTGCCAGCAGCTCGGGGACAGGGGGCGATGAAAAACTGTTTTTT. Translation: CASSSGTGGDEKLFF. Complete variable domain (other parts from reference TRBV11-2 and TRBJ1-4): EAGVAQSPRYKIIEKRQSVAFWCNPISGHATLYWYQQILGQGPKLLIQFQNNGVVDDSQLPKDRFSAERLKGVDSTLKIQPAKLEDSAVYLCASSSGTGGDEKLFFGSGTQLSVL.

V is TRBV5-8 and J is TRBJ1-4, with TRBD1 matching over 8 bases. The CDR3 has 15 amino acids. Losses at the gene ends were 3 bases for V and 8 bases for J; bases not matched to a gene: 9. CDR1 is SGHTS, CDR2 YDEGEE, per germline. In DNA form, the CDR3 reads TGTGCCAGCAGCTGGGGGACAGGTGATGGGGAAAAACTGTTTTTT. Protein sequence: CASSWGTGDGEKLFF.